The T cell receptor (beta chain) described here comes from a study of human T cells and chemical hapten exposure. Study as a whole: In the sensitization step, 2% DPC was placed on roughly 2 cm by roughly 2 cm of upper inner arm skin. Application of 0.01% DPC to the upper back was done by patch test, with a reading at 6 days.

Specified time point: pre-sensitization, week 0. The treatment was: therapeutic diphenylcyclopropenone sensitization with weekly scalp DPC. Blood draws came first, before each patch test. The library labeled individual cDNA molecules by adding unique molecular identifiers to them. TCRdb independently ran MiXCR on the RACE reads; one entry per CDR3 protein. The data hold 250,000 to 300,000 distinct CDR3 sequences, with around 7.3% observed a single time. CDR3 length equals 15 residues. From germline, CDR1 is DFQATT and CDR2 SNEGSKA (reference sequence). The V end was cut by 1 base, the J end by 4 bases, with 16 bases between.

The specimen was whole blood, collected in connection with sensitization to the hapten diphenylcyclopropenone (DPC). The chain is built from TRBV20-1 and TRBJ2-5; D is perhaps TRBD2 (5 bases). This sequence originates from a man between 18 and 35 years old with alopecia areata. Some clones in this sample may be carry-over from other donors' samples. CDR3 loop: CSARVLNLASETQYF. CDR3 DNA: TGCAGTGCTAGAGTATTGAATCTAGCCTCAGAGACCCAGTACTTC.